This T cell receptor (beta chain) stems from a study of CD8+CD57+ T cells in acquired aplastic anemia. Study in general: An average of roughly 3.2 ug of DNA was obtained from sorted CD4+ and CD8+ cells. Where healthy donors were concerned, CD4+ cells averaged approximately 9.8 million reads.

Notes on this clonotype: No antigen is known for it.

Trimming left V 6 bases short and J 4 bases short, with 19 bases between. The CDR3 has 15 amino acids. The V gene's germline CDR1 is SNHLY and CDR2 FYNNEI. CDR3 and TCR beta VDJ profiling relied on genomic DNA as the template. TCRdb fed the reads into MiXCR, producing one record per CDR3 protein. The sample has some 210,000 distinct CDR3 sequences, under 65% seen once; the top ten hold around 32%. Study-level points and caveats: It was found that some 31 CD8+ CDR3 sequences were shared between patients and controls. The study found no significant CD8+ Simpson's diversity difference between patients and controls.

Source material: sorted CD4+, CD8+, or CD8+CD57+ T cells (not recorded which) from PBMCs. The sequence was obtained from a human donor in good health. The J gene is TRBJ2-7, the V gene TRBV2, with D unresolved. In DNA, the CDR3 is TGTGCCAGCAGGCTGGGGATTTCACCAAAGTACGAGCAGTACTTC. It translates to CASRLGISPKYEQYF.